These 20 T cell receptor beta chains originate from one sample sequenced in a study of breast tumors, draining lymph nodes, adjacent tissues. TCRdb called the multiplex PCR reads again in MiXCR, with one record for every CDR3 protein. Of approximately 37,000 distinct CDR3 sequences detected, around 35% appear once; the ten largest clones hold 11%. Sequenced: breast tumor tissue. The receptors were gathered from a female donor with breast cancer. Some clones in this sample may be carry-over from other donors' samples.

V usage is TRBV27 and J usage is TRBJ2-7, with D possibly called TRBD1 or TRBD2 (5 bases each). CDR1 is MNHEY and CDR2 is SMNVEV in the germline V gene (reference sequence). The CDR3 is made up of 13 amino acids. V lost 3 bases and J 4 bases, leaving 10 bases between the germline ends. CDR3 residues: CASSLGPPYEQYF. The DNA of the CDR3 is TGTGCCAGCAGTTTGGGACCCCCGTACGAGCAGTACTTC.

This clonotype came up many times. The J gene is TRBJ1-5, the V gene TRBV6-1; the D gene is possibly TRBD1 (5 bases). There are 14 residues in the CDR3. Looked up from germline, CDR1 is MNHNS and CDR2 is SASEGT. Trimming stripped 6 bases from V and 3 bases from J, with 12 bases between. The CDR3 sequence is CASRTDSLNQPQHF. The CDR3 region has the DNA TGTGCCAGCAGGACAGACAGTCTCAATCAGCCCCAGCATTTT.

This clonotype has a handful of counts. The rearrangement joins TRBV28 to TRBJ2-5; the match to TRBD1 covers 7 bases. The CDR3 contains 15 residues. Germline V gene data show CDR1 as MDHEN and CDR2 as SYDVKM. With V trimmed by 6 bases and J by 2 bases, 9 bases remained unmatched. CDR3 residues: CASSRTGPFQETQYF. Written as DNA, the CDR3 is TGTGCCAGCAGCCGGACAGGCCCCTTTCAAGAGACCCAGTACTTC.

This clonotype was recorded many times. The chain is built from TRBV5-5 and TRBJ1-4, with D perhaps TRBD1 (5 bases). CDR1 is SGHKS and CDR2 is YYEKEE in the germline V gene (reference sequence). The length of the CDR3 is 15 residues. The germline V and J ends were trimmed by 0 bases and 4 bases, with 10 bases remaining between them. In nucleotides, the CDR3 is TGTGCCAGCAGCTTGGGGGACGGCTATAATGAAAAACTGTTTTTT. Translation gives CASSLGDGYNEKLFF.

V is TRBV7-9 and J is TRBJ2-7, with 8 bases identical to TRBD1. Germline CDR1 reads SEHNR; CDR2 reads FQNEAQ (reference sequence). This CDR3 is 14 amino acids long. J was trimmed by 5 bases and V by 5 bases; bases with no gene match: 8. The CDR3 loop reads CASSQVAGGNEQYF. The DNA of the CDR3 is TGTGCCAGCAGCCAGGTCGCAGGGGGCAACGAGCAGTACTTC.

This clonotype was found many times. The chain recombines TRBV7-8 with TRBJ2-1, with D tentatively TRBD1 (5 bases). V lost 4 bases and J lost 5, with 12 bases in between. The CDR3 length is 14 residues. Germline V gene sequence: CDR1 SGHVS, CDR2 FQNEAQ. CDR3 residues: CASSSRRGNNEQFF. The CDR3 DNA is TGTGCCAGCAGCTCTCGTAGGGGAAACAATGAGCAGTTCTTC. The full variable domain, with the rest looked up from reference TRBV7-8 and TRBJ2-1, is GAGVSQSPRYKVAKRGQDVALRCDPISGHVSLFWYQQALGQGPEFLTYFQNEAQLDKSGLPSDRFFAERPEGSVSTLKIQRTQQEDSAVYLCASSSRRGNNEQFFGPGTRLTVL.

V is TRBV19 and J is TRBJ1-1; 7 nucleotides align to TRBD1. Germline values: CDR1 LNHDA, CDR2 SQIVND (reference sequence). The CDR3 is 15 residues long. V dropped 1 base and J dropped 1; count of bases not matched to a gene: 3. The CDR3 reads CASSIAGGSNTEAFF. In nucleotides, the CDR3 is TGTGCCAGTAGTATAGCAGGGGGGTCGAACACTGAAGCTTTCTTT.

The table lists this clonotype with many counts. This chain's CDR3 is CATSDSGTGDDEQFF. DNA for the CDR3: TGTGCCACCAGTGATTCCGGGACAGGGGACGATGAGCAGTTCTTC. The chain has TRBV24-1 and TRBJ2-1; 10 bases match TRBD1. The V segment lost 2 bases and the J segment 8 bases; nucleotides outside the gene matches: 5. Per germline, CDR1 KGHDR and CDR2 SFDVKD. The CDR3 covers 15 residues.

This sequence joins TRBV20-1 and TRBJ1-2; 10 bases line up with TRBD1. The CDR3 totals 13 residues. Germline V gene sequence: CDR1 DFQATT, CDR2 SNEGSKA (reference sequence). The V segment lost 3 bases and the J segment 3 bases; nucleotides outside the gene matches: 1. In nucleotides, the CDR3 is TGCAGTGCTAGGGGACAGGGGTACTATGGCTACACCTTC. As protein: CSARGQGYYGYTF.

The rearrangement links TRBV20-1 to TRBJ2-7; D gene ambiguous. The V gene lost 5 bases and the J gene lost 1 base, with 12 bases spanning the gap. This CDR3 is 13 amino acids long. CDR1 DFQATT and CDR2 SNEGSKA come from the germline V gene (reference sequence). CDR3 loop: CSAAAPPSYEQYF. CDR3 bases: TGCAGTGCTGCCGCCCCCCCGTCCTACGAGCAGTACTTC.

Concerning this clonotype: A much larger clone sits a single nucleotide away, making a read error possible. V and J are TRBV6-6 and TRBJ2-1, with D possibly matching TRBD1 (6 bases). Trimming stripped 8 bases from V and 0 bases from J, with 11 bases between. CDR1 and CDR2 from the germline V gene are MNHNY and SVGAGI (reference sequence). The CDR3 extends over 14 amino acids. This CDR3 is CASGPGDSYNEQFF. The CDR3 DNA is TGTGCCAGCGGGCCAGGGGACTCCTACAATGAGCAGTTCTTC.

The V gene is TRBV6-2 or TRBV6-3, the J gene TRBJ2-7, with TRBD1 matching 10 bases. CDR3 length equals 15 residues. V dropped 5 bases and J dropped 0; count of bases not matched to a gene: 4. CDR1 and CDR2 (germline): MNHEY, SVGEGT. CDR3 nucleotide sequence: TGTGCCAGCAGTGCGGGACAGGGGTACTCCTACGAGCAGTACTTC. It encodes CASSAGQGYSYEQYF.

This clonotype was detected many times. The chain joins TRBV7-3 to TRBJ2-1; 12 bases match TRBD2. In germline, CDR1 is SGHTA, CDR2 FQGTGA. After removal of 2 bases from V and 11 bases from J, the junction contained 7 bases not matched to a gene. This CDR3 is built from 15 residues. In DNA form, the CDR3 reads TGTGCCAGCAGCTTAGGGACTAGCGGGTCGACAAAGCAGTTCTTC. Its translation: CASSLGTSGSTKQFF.

This chain uses TRBV6-4 with TRBJ2-1; 12 bases are a match to TRBD2. The germline V gene has CDR1 MRHNA and CDR2 SNTAGT. V shed 0 bases, J shed 6 bases, and the junction held 6 bases outside the gene matches. The CDR3 runs 17 residues. Here the CDR3 reads CASSDSTSGRSINEQFF. CDR3 nucleotide sequence: TGTGCCAGCAGTGACTCGACTAGCGGGAGATCGATCAATGAGCAGTTCTTC.

Notes on this clonotype: A much more abundant neighbour one base away suggests this may be a read error. The CDR3 DNA reads TGTGCCACTCACCAGGTCGGGGGAAGCTCCTACGAGCAGTACTTC. This encodes CATHQVGGSSYEQYF. The V call is TRBV6-2 or TRBV6-3, the J call TRBJ2-7; D may be TRBD2 (6 bases). The CDR3 is made up of 15 amino acids. CDR1 is MNHEY, CDR2 SVGEGT, per germline. The ends were cut back, 10 bases at V and 0 bases at J, with 19 bases in the middle.

This clonotype was found many times. The chain links TRBV20-1 to TRBJ2-7; 7 positions match TRBD2. The ends lost 3 bases at V and 2 bases at J; junction bases unmatched: 1. The CDR3 is 12 amino acids. Germline V gives CDR1 DFQATT, CDR2 SNEGSKA (reference sequence). The CDR3 DNA sequence: TGCAGTGCTAGCGGGAGGACCTACGAGCAGTACTTC. Translated, it gives CSASGRTYEQYF.

This chain links TRBV28 with TRBJ1-2; 8 nucleotides align to TRBD1. CDR1 and CDR2 (germline): MDHEN, SYDVKM. The CDR3 has 16 amino acids. V shed 2 bases, J shed 4 bases, and the junction held 9 bases outside the gene matches. The CDR3 here is CASSLTRDRFFYGYTF. The DNA for the CDR3 is TGTGCCAGCAGTTTAACCCGGGACAGGTTTTTCTATGGCTACACCTTC.

The CDR3 DNA sequence: TGTGCCACCAGTGTTCAGGGCGATCAGCCCCAGCATTTT. Amino acids: CATSVQGDQPQHF. The J gene is TRBJ1-5, the V gene TRBV24-1, with D possibly matching TRBD1 (5 bases). Germline loops: CDR1 KGHDR, CDR2 SFDVKD. The V end was cut by 5 bases, the J end by 5 bases, with 9 bases between. The CDR3 spans 13 residues.

This clonotype was observed many times. The chain recombines TRBV19 with TRBJ2-5; D may be TRBD1 (6 bases). The CDR3 loop spans 15 amino acids. V was shortened by 1 base and J by 3 bases, with 12 bases between the two germline ends. Germline V CDR1 and CDR2: LNHDA, SQIVND (reference sequence). This CDR3 reads CASSIGHRVEETQYF. CDR3 sequence (DNA): TGTGCCAGTAGTATAGGCCACAGGGTGGAAGAGACCCAGTACTTC. The full variable domain, with the rest looked up from reference TRBV19 and TRBJ2-5, is DGGITQSPKYLFRKEGQNVTLSCEQNLNHDAMYWYRQDPGQGLRLIYYSQIVNDFQKGDIAEGYSVSREKKESFPLTVTSAQKNPTAFYLCASSIGHRVEETQYFGPGTRLLVL.

This clonotype was observed many times. The chain links TRBV11-3 to TRBJ2-7, with D perhaps matching TRBD1 (5 bases). The V gene's germline CDR1 is SGHNT and CDR2 YENEEA. This CDR3 has 13 amino acids. Trimming cost V 5 bases and J 5 bases, with 13 bases left between them. The CDR3 reads CASSETVTNEQYF. CDR3 coding DNA: TGTGCCAGCAGCGAGACAGTTACGAACGAGCAGTACTTC.